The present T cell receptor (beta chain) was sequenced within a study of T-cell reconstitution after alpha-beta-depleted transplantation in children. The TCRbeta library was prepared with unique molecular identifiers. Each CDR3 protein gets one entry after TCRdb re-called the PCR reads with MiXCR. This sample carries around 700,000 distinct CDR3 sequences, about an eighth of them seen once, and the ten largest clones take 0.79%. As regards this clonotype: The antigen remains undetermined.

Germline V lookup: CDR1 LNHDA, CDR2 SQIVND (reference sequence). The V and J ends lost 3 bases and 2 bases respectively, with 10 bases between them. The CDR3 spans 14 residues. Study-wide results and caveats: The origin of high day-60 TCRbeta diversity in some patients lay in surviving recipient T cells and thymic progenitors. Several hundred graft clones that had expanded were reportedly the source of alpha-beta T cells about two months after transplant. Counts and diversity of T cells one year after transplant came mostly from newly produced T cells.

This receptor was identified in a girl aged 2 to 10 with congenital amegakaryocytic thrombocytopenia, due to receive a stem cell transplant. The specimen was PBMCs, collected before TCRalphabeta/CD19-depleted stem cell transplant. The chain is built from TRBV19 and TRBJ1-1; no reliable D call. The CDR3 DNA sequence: TGTGCCAGTAGTATCCCTATTTTCAACACTGAAGCTTTCTTT. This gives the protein CASSIPIFNTEAFF. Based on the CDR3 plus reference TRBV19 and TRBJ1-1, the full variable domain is DGGITQSPKYLFRKEGQNVTLSCEQNLNHDAMYWYRQDPGQGLRLIYYSQIVNDFQKGDIAEGYSVSREKKESFPLTVTSAQKNPTAFYLCASSIPIFNTEAFFGQGTRLTVV.